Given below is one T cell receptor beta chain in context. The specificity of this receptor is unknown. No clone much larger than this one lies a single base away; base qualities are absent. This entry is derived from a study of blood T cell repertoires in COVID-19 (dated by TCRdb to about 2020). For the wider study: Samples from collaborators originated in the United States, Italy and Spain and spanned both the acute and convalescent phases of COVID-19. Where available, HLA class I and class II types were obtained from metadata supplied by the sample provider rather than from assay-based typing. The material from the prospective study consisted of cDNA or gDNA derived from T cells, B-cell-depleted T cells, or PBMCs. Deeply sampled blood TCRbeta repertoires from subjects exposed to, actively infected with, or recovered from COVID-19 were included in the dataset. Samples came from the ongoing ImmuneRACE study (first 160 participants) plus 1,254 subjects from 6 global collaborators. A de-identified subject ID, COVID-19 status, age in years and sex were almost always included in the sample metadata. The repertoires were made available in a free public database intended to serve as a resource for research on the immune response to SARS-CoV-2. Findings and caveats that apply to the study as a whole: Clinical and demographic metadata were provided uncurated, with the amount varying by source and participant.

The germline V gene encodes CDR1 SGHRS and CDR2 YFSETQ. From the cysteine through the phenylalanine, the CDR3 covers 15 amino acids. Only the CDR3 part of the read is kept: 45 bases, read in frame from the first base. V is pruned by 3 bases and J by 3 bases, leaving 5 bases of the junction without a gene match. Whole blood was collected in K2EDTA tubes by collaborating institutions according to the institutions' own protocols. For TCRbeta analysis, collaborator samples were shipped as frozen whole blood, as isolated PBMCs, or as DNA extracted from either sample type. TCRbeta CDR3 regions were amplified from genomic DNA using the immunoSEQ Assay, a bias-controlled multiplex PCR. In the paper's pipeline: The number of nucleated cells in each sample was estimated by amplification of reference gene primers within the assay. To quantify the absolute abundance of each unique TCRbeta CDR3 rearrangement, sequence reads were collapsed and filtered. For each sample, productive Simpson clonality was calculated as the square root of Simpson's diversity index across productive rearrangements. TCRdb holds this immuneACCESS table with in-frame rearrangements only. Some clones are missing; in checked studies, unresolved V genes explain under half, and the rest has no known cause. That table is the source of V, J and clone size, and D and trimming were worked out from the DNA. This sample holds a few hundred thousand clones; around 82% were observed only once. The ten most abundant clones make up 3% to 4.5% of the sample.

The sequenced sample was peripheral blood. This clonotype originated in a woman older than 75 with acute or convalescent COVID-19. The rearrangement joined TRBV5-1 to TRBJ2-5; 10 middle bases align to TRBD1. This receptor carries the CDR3 CASSSSGTGEETQYF. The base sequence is TGCGCCAGCAGCTCCTCAGGGACAGGGGAAGAGACCCAGTACTTC.